Described below is a single TCR beta chain sequence and its context. Its cognate antigen is unknown. One entry per CDR3 protein, called by TCRdb with MiXCR from the RT-PCR reads. The sample carries hundreds of thousands of distinct CDR3 sequences, roughly 22% recorded once. This sample is drawn from a study of response to subunit inactivated influenza vaccine. The germline V gene has CDR1 MGHRA and CDR2 YSYEKL. V was shortened by 0 bases and J by 8 bases, with 7 bases between the two germline ends. The CDR3 runs to 12 residues. Points from the study as a whole: There was a suggestion from the authors that each seasonal influenza vaccination recruits few new T cells.

The specimen comprised PBMCs from blood, sampled less than 22 months after vaccination. The chain combines TRBV4-1 with TRBJ1-1; D is perhaps TRBD1 (5 bases). The TCR sequence derives from a man in his fifties or sixties who received an inactivated influenza vaccine. Here the CDR3 DNA reads TGCGCCAGCAGCCAAGATAGGGGAGAAGCTTTCTTT. Its protein product is CASSQDRGEAFF.